The 21 T cell receptor beta chains in this list originate from one sample, sequenced in a study of blood T cells in healthy people across ages. The second PCR ran roughly 6 to 11 cycles with a sample-barcoded 5' primer and J-beta primers. MiXCR was run by TCRdb on the 5' RACE reads, yielding one entry per CDR3 protein. The sample shows over 600,000 distinct CDR3 sequences, around 20% of them seen only once. The sequenced sample consisted of blood. The receptors stem from a man aged 65-85 years in good health.

The chain combines TRBV20-1 with TRBJ1-3; no definite D call. This CDR3 region has 15 residues. V shed 0 bases and J shed 1 base, with 10 bases lying between them. Germline values: CDR1 DFQATT, CDR2 SNEGSKA (reference sequence). The CDR3 sequence: CSAREPGRSGNTIYF. CDR3 sequence (DNA): TGCAGTGCTAGAGAACCCGGGAGATCTGGAAACACCATATATTTT.

This clonotype has more than one count but fewer than ten. This chain links TRBV20-1 with TRBJ2-3, with 8 nucleotides matching TRBD2. The trim removed 6 bases at V and 2 bases at J, leaving 7 bases unmatched. The germline gives CDR1 DFQATT, CDR2 SNEGSKA (reference sequence). CDR3 length equals 14 residues. CDR3 DNA sequence: TGCAGTGCCAGGACTAGCAGCAACACAGATACGCAGTATTTT. It translates to CSARTSSNTDTQYF.

The chain joins TRBV20-1 to TRBJ1-1, with D perhaps matching TRBD1 (6 bases). The CDR3 length is 15 residues. V lost 2 bases and J lost 0, with 13 bases in between. Per germline, CDR1 DFQATT and CDR2 SNEGSKA (reference sequence). The CDR3 bases are TGCAGTGCTAGATCCCGGGACACTTTGAACACTGAAGCTTTCTTT. This codes for CSARSRDTLNTEAFF.

This clonotype was seen a handful of times. V and J are TRBV20-1 and TRBJ1-1, with 9 bases fitting TRBD1. V lost 4 bases to trimming and J lost 1 base; unmatched junction nucleotides: 4. This CDR3 has 14 residues. Germline V gene sequence: CDR1 DFQATT, CDR2 SNEGSKA (reference sequence). The CDR3 region is CSAMRTGANTEAFF. DNA for the CDR3: TGCAGTGCTATGAGGACAGGGGCGAACACTGAAGCTTTCTTT.

CDR3: CASSNTPGQETQYF. The DNA of the CDR3 is TGCGCCAGCAGCAATACCCCAGGGCAAGAGACCCAGTACTTC. The chain recombines TRBV5-1 with TRBJ2-5; D is perhaps TRBD1 (5 bases). The CDR3 is 14 residues long. Trimming cost V 4 bases and J 2 bases, with 12 bases left between them. The germline gives CDR1 SGHRS, CDR2 YFSETQ.

This clonotype was detected a few times. The V gene is TRBV7-2, the J gene TRBJ1-5, with 7 bases identical to TRBD1. The junction had 6 bases not matched to a gene; V was cut back by 5 bases and J by 5 bases. Germline values: CDR1 SGHTA, CDR2 FQGNSA. The CDR3 is made up of 14 amino acids. The CDR3 here is CASSPTGMYQPQHF. The DNA for the CDR3 is TGTGCCAGCAGCCCGACAGGGATGTATCAGCCCCAGCATTTT. Full variable domain (outside the CDR3, taken from reference TRBV7-2 and TRBJ1-5): GAGVSQSPSNKVTEKGKDVELRCDPISGHTALYWYRQSLGQGLEFLIYFQGNSAPDKSGLPSDRFSAERTGGSVSTLTIQRTQQEDSAVYLCASSPTGMYQPQHFGDGTRLSIL.

The chain couples TRBV29-1 to TRBJ2-2; D remains ambiguous. Germline loops: CDR1 SQVTM, CDR2 ANQGSEA. The CDR3 spans 14 residues. Trimming removed 7 bases at V and 0 bases at J, with 12 bases between. In DNA, the CDR3 is TGCAGCGCCCGCGGCAACGCGAACACCGGGGAGCTGTTTTTT. Translating it yields CSARGNANTGELFF.

This clonotype has only a few counts. V usage is TRBV7-8 and J usage is TRBJ2-3; the D gene is possibly TRBD2 (7 bases). The CDR3 covers 14 residues. The germline V gene has CDR1 SGHVS and CDR2 FQNEAQ. V was pared by 6 bases and J by 5 bases, with 15 bases between. The CDR3 sequence: CASSIRGAVDTQYF. The DNA of the CDR3 is TGTGCCAGCAGTATTCGGGGGGCTGTAGATACGCAGTATTTT.

The chain has TRBV15 and TRBJ2-4, with TRBD2 matching 8 bases. The trim removed 3 bases at V and 2 bases at J, leaving 3 bases unmatched. Germline CDR1 reads LNHNV; CDR2 reads YYDKDF (reference sequence). This CDR3 spans 15 amino acids. CDR3 DNA: TGTGCCACCAGCAGGCCGGGGGGGACCAAAAACATTCAGTACTTC. This encodes CATSRPGGTKNIQYF.

This clonotype has only a few counts. This chain connects TRBV11-2 to TRBJ2-4; D not resolved. Trimming removed 0 bases from V and 1 base from J, with 16 bases in between. The CDR3 consists of 18 residues. The V gene's germline CDR1 is SGHAT and CDR2 FQNNGV. The CDR3 here is CASSLDSGPQPAKNIQYF. In nucleotides, the CDR3 is TGTGCCAGCAGCTTAGATTCCGGGCCGCAACCGGCCAAAAACATTCAGTACTTC.

This clonotype turned up a few times. This CDR3 is CSASPGRDTQYF. The DNA for the CDR3 is TGCAGTGCTAGCCCCGGTAGAGATACGCAGTATTTT. This chain uses TRBV20-1 with TRBJ2-3; D ambiguous. Germline CDR1 reads DFQATT; CDR2 reads SNEGSKA (reference sequence). The CDR3 extends over 12 amino acids. The V end was cut by 3 bases, the J end by 5 bases, with 9 bases between.

The chain uses TRBV3-1 and TRBJ1-4; D remains ambiguous. V lost 2 bases, J lost 5 bases, and 9 bases lay in between. Germline assignment: CDR1 LGHDT and CDR2 YNNKEL (reference sequence). This CDR3 comprises 14 residues. CDR3 amino acids: CASSQSLTNEKLFF. The CDR3 nucleotides are TGTGCCAGCAGCCAAAGCCTGACAAATGAAAAACTGTTTTTT.

The V and J genes are TRBV7-9 and TRBJ2-3, with a tentative D call TRBD2 (6 bases). V was cut by 1 base and J by 6 bases, with 11 bases left in between. CDR3 length: 14 amino acids. CDR1 SEHNR and CDR2 FQNEAQ come from the germline V gene (reference sequence). In DNA form, the CDR3 reads TGTGCCAGCAGCTTAGATACTAGCCGGGATACGCAGTATTTT. Translation gives CASSLDTSRDTQYF.

This clonotype was observed a handful of times. In nucleotides, the CDR3 is TGTGCCACCAGTGGCCCCAGGCAGGGTTGGGAGACCCAGTACTTC. As protein: CATSGPRQGWETQYF. This chain joins TRBV24-1 and TRBJ2-1, with a possible D match to TRBD1 (5 bases). The J call may not be correct, given that the DNA end is closer to TRBJ2-5. The V gene's germline CDR1 is KGHDR and CDR2 SFDVKD. The CDR3 has 15 amino acids.

The chain combines TRBV28 with TRBJ2-3; 11 nucleotides agree with TRBD2. Germline CDR1 is MDHEN and CDR2 is SYDVKM. With 8 bases clipped from V and 5 bases from J, the junction kept 6 bases outside the gene matches. CDR3 size: 14 residues. CDR3 protein: CASRTSGSGDTQYF. In nucleotides, the CDR3 is TGTGCCAGCCGAACTAGCGGGAGCGGAGATACGCAGTATTTT. Combining the CDR3 with reference TRBV28 and TRBJ2-3 gives the whole variable domain DVKVTQSSRYLVKRTGEKVFLECVQDMDHENMFWYRQDPGLGLRLIYFSYDVKMKEKGDIPEGYSVSREKKERFSLILESASTNQTSMYLCASRTSGSGDTQYFGPGTRLTVL.

This chain uses TRBV11-3 with TRBJ2-5; unclear D gene. The J call may be wrong; the DNA end is better matched by TRBJ2-1. There are 14 residues in the CDR3. Looked up from germline, CDR1 is SGHNT and CDR2 is YENEEA. CDR3 nucleotides: TGTGCCAGCAGCTTAATCGGAAGGGTCAATGAGCAGTTCTTC. Translating gives CASSLIGRVNEQFF.

This clonotype came up many times. The CDR3 DNA follows: TGTGCCAGCAGCAGACAGGGAAAAGGGGAGACCCAGTACTTC. It yields the protein CASSRQGKGETQYF. The V gene is TRBV25-1, the J gene TRBJ2-5, with 7 bases identical to TRBD1. Unmatched junction bases numbered 9, after V lost 6 bases and J lost 5 bases. Germline V gives CDR1 MGHDK, CDR2 SYGVNS. CDR3 length equals 14 residues.

The gene calls are TRBV7-4 and TRBJ2-3; the D is unclear. Germline loops: CDR1 SGHVT, CDR2 SQSDAQ. V lost 1 base and J 2 bases, leaving 10 bases between the germline ends. The CDR3 covers 15 residues. The CDR3 spells CASSLEETLTDTQYF. CDR3 nucleotides: TGTGCCAGCAGCTTAGAAGAGACTCTCACAGATACGCAGTATTTT.

This clonotype has just a few counts. The genes are TRBV4-1 and TRBJ2-7, with 10 nucleotides matching TRBD2. The CDR3 spans 15 residues. Germline CDR1 MGHRA, CDR2 YSYEKL. V was clipped by 1 base and J by 4 bases; unmatched bases: 4. CDR3: CASSQALAGSYEQYF. CDR3 nucleotides: TGCGCCAGCAGCCAAGCACTAGCGGGGTCGTACGAGCAGTACTTC.

The chain combines TRBV24-1 with TRBJ2-3; D remains ambiguous. This CDR3 is 13 amino acids long. V lost 9 bases to trimming and J lost 4 bases, with 13 bases between them. Germline assignment: CDR1 KGHDR and CDR2 SFDVKD. The CDR3 loop reads CATSDPGADTQYF. The CDR3 nucleotides read TGTGCCACCTCAGATCCGGGTGCAGATACGCAGTATTTT.

V gene TRBV29-1 combines with J gene TRBJ2-3; D is possibly TRBD1 or TRBD2 (5 bases each). Per germline, CDR1 SQVTM and CDR2 ANQGSEA. Trimming shortened V by 6 bases and J by 2 bases, and 12 bases separated the two germline ends. The CDR3 extends over 13 amino acids. CDR3 sequence reads: CSVGGHFTDTQYF. The CDR3 nucleotides read TGCAGCGTCGGAGGACACTTCACAGATACGCAGTATTTT.